Following are 14 T cell receptor beta chains from one sample sequenced in a study of blood T cell repertoires in COVID-19. Libraries were prepared by immunoSEQ multiplex PCR; TCRdb keeps only in-frame clonotypes and omits some of them. The profile shows about 260,000 clones, 88% of them singletons. Sample: peripheral blood. These receptors originate from a woman aged 25 to 39 with COVID-19, enrolled during active disease.

The genes are TRBV3-1 (or the pseudogene TRBV3-2) and TRBJ1-2; 10 nucleotides match TRBD1. Germline lookup yields CDR1 LGHDT and CDR2 YNNKEL (reference sequence). The CDR3 runs to 13 residues. The J segment lost 7 bases and the V segment lost 4 bases, leaving 3 bases of the junction unmatched. The CDR3 loop is CASSRGQGVGYTF. CDR3 nucleotide sequence: TGTGCCAGCAGCCGAGGACAGGGGGTTGGCTACACCTTC.

The chain uses TRBV4-1 and TRBJ2-3, with TRBD1 matching 9 bases. The CDR3 is 19 residues long. Unmatched junction bases numbered 19, after V lost 7 bases and J lost 2 bases. Germline V gene lookup returns CDR1 MGHRA and CDR2 YSYEKL. Here the CDR3 DNA reads TGCGCCAGCATAGCTATACAGGGGGCCCCGAGGTTTGACACAGATACGCAGTATTTT. Protein sequence: CASIAIQGAPRFDTDTQYF.

This sequence joins TRBV2 and TRBJ1-1; D might be TRBD1 (6 bases). V shed 0 bases and J shed 5 bases, with 22 bases lying between them. The length of the CDR3 is 18 residues. From germline, CDR1 is SNHLY and CDR2 FYNNEI. The CDR3 nucleotides are TGTGCCAGCAGTGAAGCCTCATTAAGGGGGGGGTTACATACTGAAGCTTTCTTT. It yields the protein CASSEASLRGGLHTEAFF.

The J gene is TRBJ2-7, the V gene TRBV5-1, with 10 bases identical to TRBD2. Trimming removed 0 bases from V and 3 bases from J; junction bases left unmatched: 3. The germline V gene encodes CDR1 SGHRS and CDR2 YFSETQ. CDR3 length: 15 residues. The CDR3 DNA reads as TGCGCCAGCAGCTTGGAAGCGGGAGGGGACTACGAGCAGTACTTC. Translation: CASSLEAGGDYEQYF.

The chain couples TRBV11-2 to TRBJ2-1; 9 bases line up with TRBD2. The CDR3 runs to 15 residues. Germline-derived CDR1 and CDR2 are SGHAT and FQNNGV. V lost 5 bases to trimming and J lost 6 bases; unmatched junction nucleotides: 8. CDR3 DNA: TGTGCCAGCAGCCAACCGGGACTAGCCCCCAATGAGCAGTTCTTC. This gives the protein CASSQPGLAPNEQFF.

This chain connects TRBV6-5 to TRBJ1-2; TRBD1 agrees at 7 bases. Per the germline V gene, CDR1 is MNHEY and CDR2 is SVGAGI. The V segment lost 5 bases and the J segment 6 bases; nucleotides outside the gene matches: 9. This CDR3 comprises 14 residues. CDR3 DNA: TGTGCCAGCAGTAAAACAGGGGAACCCCATGGCTACACCTTC. Translated: CASSKTGEPHGYTF.

J is TRBJ2-1 and V is TRBV28; 11 bases line up with TRBD2. Germline trimming cut 2 bases from V and 6 bases from J; bases unmatched to any gene: 0. This CDR3 spans 14 amino acids. Looked up from germline, CDR1 is MDHEN and CDR2 is SYDVKM. Written as DNA, the CDR3 is TGTGCCAGCAGTTTAGGGACTAGCGGCAATGAGCAGTTCTTC. It is translated as CASSLGTSGNEQFF.

This chain connects TRBV5-5 to TRBJ2-1; 7 nucleotides agree with TRBD1. V shed 4 bases and J 3 bases; nucleotides not matched to a gene: 7. CDR1 is SGHKS, CDR2 YYEKEE, per germline (reference sequence). The CDR3 consists of 15 residues. Here the CDR3 reads CASSPRTGSYNEQFF. In DNA, the CDR3 is TGTGCCAGCAGCCCTCGGACAGGTAGCTACAATGAGCAGTTCTTC.

The genes are TRBV28 and TRBJ2-5; the D gene is possibly TRBD1 (6 bases). The CDR3 spans 13 residues. Germline V gives CDR1 MDHEN, CDR2 SYDVKM. V was trimmed by 9 bases and J by 10 bases, leaving 21 bases between them. CDR3 DNA: TGTGCCAGTAACACAGGGTGGATCAAGGGCCAGTACTTC. Its protein is CASNTGWIKGQYF.

The CDR3 is CASSYSGQSPLHF. The CDR3 bases are TGTGCCAGCAGTTACTCGGGGCAATCACCCCTCCACTTT. The rearrangement uses TRBV6-6 and TRBJ1-6; perhaps TRBD1 as D (5 bases). This CDR3 is 13 amino acids long. Germline loops: CDR1 MNHNY, CDR2 SVGAGI (reference sequence). V gave up 0 bases and J gave up 10 bases, with 7 bases separating them.

The CDR3 loop reads CASSPWGGNQPQHF. Written as DNA, the CDR3 is TGTGCCAGCAGCCCCTGGGGAGGGAATCAGCCCCAGCATTTT. This chain joins TRBV6-5 and TRBJ1-5, with unresolved D. V gave up 6 bases and J gave up 4 bases, with 13 bases separating them. Germline lookup yields CDR1 MNHEY and CDR2 SVGAGI. The CDR3 contains 14 residues.

The chain uses TRBV2 and TRBJ2-7; maybe TRBD1 (5 bases). The CDR3 spans 12 residues. V lost 4 bases to trimming and J lost 6 bases, with 10 bases between them. In germline, CDR1 is SNHLY, CDR2 FYNNEI. CDR3 sequence: CASSADSFEQYF. DNA for the CDR3: TGTGCCAGCAGTGCCGACAGTTTCGAGCAGTACTTC. Combining the CDR3 with reference TRBV2 and TRBJ2-7 gives the whole variable domain EPEVTQTPSHQVTQMGQEVILRCVPISNHLYFYWYRQILGQKVEFLVSFYNNEISEKSEIFDDQFSVERPDGSNFTLKIRSTKLEDSAMYFCASSADSFEQYFGPGTRLTVT.

The rearrangement links TRBV2 to TRBJ1-3, with D perhaps matching TRBD1 (6 bases). V lost 4 bases and J lost 4, with 11 bases in between. Germline V gene sequence: CDR1 SNHLY, CDR2 FYNNEI. CDR3 length: 14 amino acids. CDR3 amino acids: CASSVGAPGNTIYF. CDR3 coding DNA: TGTGCCAGCAGTGTGGGGGCTCCGGGAAACACCATATATTTT.

The gene calls are TRBV9 and TRBJ1-3; the match to TRBD1 covers 7 bases. The ends lost 2 bases at V and 0 bases at J; junction bases unmatched: 5. The CDR3 is 16 residues long. Germline-derived CDR1 and CDR2 are SGDLS and YYNGEE. The CDR3 DNA reads as TGTGCCAGCAGCGTTGGACAGGCAATCTCTGGAAACACCATATATTTT. Translating gives CASSVGQAISGNTIYF.